The T cell receptor beta chain described here comes from a study of cytotoxic CD8 clonotypes in ibrutinib-treated CLL. The study, taken as a whole, reports: Different sampling times were used for sustained-remission and progressing patients.

Profiling relied on immunoSEQ multiplex PCR, and the TCRdb table lists in-frame clones only, not all of them. The profile covers 250,000 to 350,000 clones, with around 69% appearing a single time and about 5% taken by the ten largest. The count of this clone is one. As yet, its antigen is unknown. The sequences come from PBMCs, collected at disease progression, from a patient treated with ibrutinib. This clonotype originated in a human donor with chronic lymphocytic leukemia.

CDR3 sequence (DNA): TGCGCCAGCAGCCAAGATCGGGGTATAGCGGGCTGGTCAGATACGCAGTATTTT. Residues: CASSQDRGIAGWSDTQYF. The chain uses TRBV4-3 and TRBJ2-3; 7 bases are a match to TRBD2. The germline V gene has CDR1 LGHNA and CDR2 YSLEER. The V segment lost 0 bases and the J segment 4 bases; nucleotides outside the gene matches: 13. This CDR3 comprises 18 residues.